This entry concerns a single T cell receptor beta chain. Antigen: not known. These data belong to a study of CD8+ T cells in alopecia areata. Study-level results: The study found TCR sharing across patients less clear than in mice, possibly for HLA reasons.

cDNA reverse transcribed from extracted RNA served as the sequencing template. Sequenced by immunoSEQ multiplex PCR; TCRdb stores in-frame clones only, minus some. Of around 120,000 clones in the sample, about 50% were seen once. This sample's treatment: oral pan-JAK inhibitor, 5-10 mg twice daily. The germline CDR1 and CDR2 sequences are LGHNA and YNFKEQ. V lost 5 bases to trimming and J lost 4 bases; unmatched junction nucleotides: 11. CDR3 length: 18 residues. Sequenced here: CD4+ T cells sorted from blood, sampled at week 4, from a patient treated with tofacitinib. This chain links TRBV4-2 with TRBJ2-3; 14 bases are shared with TRBD2. This receptor was obtained from a human donor with alopecia areata. This CDR3 is CASSKEPPGLAGADTQYF. For the CDR3, the DNA is TGTGCCAGCAGCAAGGAGCCTCCGGGACTAGCGGGAGCAGATACGCAGTATTTT.